Listed below are T cell receptor beta chains from one sample, sequenced in a study of blood T cells in healthy people across ages. TCRdb reprocessed the 5' RACE reads with MiXCR, giving one entry per CDR3 protein. The data contain 780,000 or so distinct CDR3 sequences, 40% to 65% of them singletons. Source material: blood. The receptor source for this set is a man of 80 years or more in good health. Each CDR3 is given with its conserved first and last residue. Each record gives: V gene, CDR3 protein.

TRBV6-5 | CASRTVSQETQYF
TRBV14 | CASSLTIPDSLGETQYF
TRBV20-1 | CSARAIAGVTQYF
TRBV27 | CASSPTREVLETQYF
TRBV6-2/TRBV6-3 | CASSYGGQGWVQPQHF
TRBV6-6 | CASSYSGGQGTLYEQYF
TRBV7-2 | CASSLFEGIEQFF
TRBV13 | CASSYGPAEQYF
TRBV3-1 | CASSQLGGVVNEKLFF
TRBV28 | CASSLWNGVRGYGYTF
TRBV24-1 | CATSDLGVQETQYF
TRBV9 | CASSATASGEQYF
TRBV27 | CASRPPTSTDTQYF
TRBV5-1 | CASSFGTANTEAFF
TRBV20-1 | CSARTLSSGVVDTQYF
TRBV2 | CASSRDRINQPQHF
TRBV3-1 | CASSQEWSFGNIQYF
TRBV20-1 | CSARATSGRGDTQYF
TRBV6-5 | CASHTGPGGYNEQFF
TRBV20-1 | CSAQQDNYGYTF
TRBV20-1 | CSARVSDRANDYGYTF
TRBV20-1 | CSARPPRGQGTEAFF
TRBV20-1 | CSANDGNSYGYTF
TRBV9 | CASSVEGGTGNTIYF
TRBV20-1 | CSARDGTGGGWAQYF
TRBV6-5 | CASSYSEVGGETQYF
TRBV7-6 | CASSLWGPGQGSKEQYF
TRBV12-3/TRBV12-4 | CASSFGQPSTGELFF
TRBV12-3/TRBV12-4 | CASSIQGGSYEQYF
TRBV13 | CASSPSPGAYEQYF
TRBV3-1 | CASSQLLGTPSYEQYF
TRBV29-1 | CSVDARFGNNEQFF
TRBV24-1 | CATSEPGQGVNNEQFF
TRBV9 | CASSVGGQTNYGYTF
TRBV15 | CATSRDRTDYEQYF
TRBV29-1 | CSVARVNTEAFF
TRBV12-3/TRBV12-4 | CASSSTSYEQFF
TRBV9 | CASSVGPAGAVYEQYF
TRBV29-1 | CSVEAPGGLGGYTF
TRBV27 | CASLSGAVGGTEAFF
TRBV6-5 | CASSYGAESGNEQFF
TRBV11-3 | CASSISGAGELFF
TRBV28 | CASSSTATIQETQYF
TRBV20-1 | CSARDWGRGSDYGYTF
TRBV6-1 | CASSLPGQGHYNEQFF
TRBV10-3 | CAISDSGRPSYEQYF
TRBV21-1 | CASPEEDEQYF
TRBV6-5 | CASSYSNGAEQYF
TRBV20-1 | CSARLLRGKNIQYF
TRBV24-1 | CATSDLGGRGWNEQFF
TRBV20-1 | CSARGWMGASPGYNEQYF
TRBV5-8 | CASSLGEPQYF